A single sample gave rise to the 26 T cell receptor beta chains below, sequenced in a study of neurological immune-mediated disorders. MiXCR was run by TCRdb on the 5' RACE reads, yielding one entry per CDR3 protein. The sample lists roughly 15,000 distinct CDR3 sequences, about 12% seen once, with around 38% in the top ten. The sequencing input was CD8+ T cells from blood. These receptors all come from a female donor with HTLV-1-associated myelopathy (HAM/TSP).

By share of the sample, this clonotype is large. The genes are TRBV7-2 and TRBJ2-2, with 7 bases identical to TRBD2. Trimming at V came to 4 bases and at J to 7 bases, leaving 6 bases not matched to a gene. Germline assignment: CDR1 SGHTA and CDR2 FQGNSA. The CDR3 loop spans 14 amino acids. Here the CDR3 DNA reads TGTGCCAGCAGCTCCCCCACGGGGGGCGGGGAGCTGTTTTTT. Translation gives CASSSPTGGGELFF. Using reference TRBV7-2 and TRBJ2-2 for the parts outside the CDR3, the full variable domain is GAGVSQSPSNKVTEKGKDVELRCDPISGHTALYWYRQSLGQGLEFLIYFQGNSAPDKSGLPSDRFSAERTGGSVSTLTIQRTQQEDSAVYLCASSSPTGGGELFFGEGSRLTVL.

Ten or more counts support this clonotype. The genes are TRBV5-1 and TRBJ2-3, with a possible D match to TRBD2 (5 bases). Germline V gene lookup returns CDR1 SGHRS and CDR2 YFSETQ. This CDR3 region has 15 residues. Trimming removed 4 bases from V and 5 bases from J, with 17 bases in between. The DNA of the CDR3 is TGCGCCAGCAGCAAGGGAGAGAGGTTCGGAGATACGCAGTATTTT. Translation: CASSKGERFGDTQYF.

This clonotype appeared many times. V is TRBV6-5 and J is TRBJ2-7, with 7 nucleotides matching TRBD1. Germline CDR1 and CDR2: MNHEY and SVGAGI. The V gene end was trimmed by 6 bases and the J gene end by 2 bases; junction bases not matched to a gene: 7. CDR3 length: 14 residues. The CDR3 DNA sequence: TGTGCCAGCAGCCCGGACAGGCCGACCTACGAGCAGTACTTC. It translates to CASSPDRPTYEQYF.

This clonotype was found many times. The V call is TRBV6-1, the J call TRBJ2-7, with TRBD2 matching over 8 bases. V dropped 7 bases and J dropped 6; count of bases not matched to a gene: 14. Germline V CDR1 and CDR2: MNHNS, SASEGT. The CDR3 is 15 amino acids. For the CDR3, the DNA is TGTGCCAGCACCCTCGGGGAAGCGGGAGCTTCCGAGCAGTACTTC. Translated: CASTLGEAGASEQYF.

This clonotype was seen many times. The chain employs TRBV5-1 and TRBJ1-5; D ambiguous. CDR3 length: 15 residues. V dropped 0 bases and J dropped 7 bases, with 14 bases sitting between them. Germline V gene sequence: CDR1 SGHRS, CDR2 YFSETQ. This chain's CDR3 is CASSLEPGQSQPQHF. The CDR3 bases are TGCGCCAGCAGCTTGGAACCAGGCCAGTCGCAGCCCCAGCATTTT.

This clonotype was seen ten or more times. V is TRBV7-8 and J is TRBJ2-4; D is unresolved. This CDR3 is built from 11 residues. Trimming took off 1 base at V and 6 bases at J, with 1 base between the two ends. CDR1 is SGHVS, CDR2 FQNEAQ, per germline. This CDR3 is CASSLGNIQYF. The CDR3 DNA follows: TGTGCCAGCAGCTTAGGAAACATTCAGTACTTC.

In the case of this clonotype: The junction does not match germline at one end; this may be a read error. The chain joins TRBV7-7 to TRBJ2-5; TRBD2 is a possible D gene (6 bases). The germline V gene has CDR1 SSHAT and CDR2 FNYEAQ (reference sequence). This CDR3 contains 15 residues. Here the CDR3 DNA reads TGTGCTAGCAGCGTGCGAGGTGACTCCCGGGAGATCCAGTACTTC. As protein: CASSVRGDSREIQYF. Full variable domain (outside the CDR3, taken from reference TRBV7-7 and TRBJ2-5): GAGVSQSPRYKVTKRGQDVTLRCDPISSHATLYWYQQALGQGPEFLTYFNYEAQPDKSGLPSDRFSAERPEGSISTLTIQRTEQRDSAMYRCASSVRGDSREIQYFGPGTRLLVL.

Many counts were recorded for this clonotype. The chain couples TRBV28 to TRBJ1-6; possible D gene TRBD1, 5 bases. With 3 bases removed from V and 8 bases from J, the gap between germline ends came to 8 bases. This CDR3 region has 13 residues. The germline CDR1 and CDR2 sequences are MDHEN and SYDVKM. The CDR3 is CASSFRGDSPLHF. In DNA, the CDR3 is TGTGCCAGCAGTTTTCGGGGGGATTCACCCCTCCACTTT.

This clonotype came up many times. This sequence joins TRBV7-9 and TRBJ1-3; D gene ambiguous. V dropped 1 base and J dropped 8 bases, with 6 bases sitting between them. CDR3 length equals 12 residues. Germline V CDR1 and CDR2: SEHNR, FQNEAQ (reference sequence). The CDR3 DNA follows: TGTGCCAGCAGCTTAGGAGTAGACACCATATATTTT. This sequence encodes CASSLGVDTIYF.

The table lists this clonotype with many counts. The rearrangement joins TRBV7-6 to TRBJ1-2; weak D call: TRBD1 (6 bases). V was clipped by 1 base and J by 4 bases, with 13 bases between them. Germline V lookup: CDR1 SGHVS, CDR2 FNYEAQ. This CDR3 spans 15 amino acids. The CDR3 protein is CASSLESTGTYGYTF. The CDR3 DNA sequence: TGTGCCAGCAGCTTAGAATCAACAGGGACCTATGGCTACACCTTC. Complete variable domain (other parts from reference TRBV7-6 and TRBJ1-2): GAGVSQSPRYKVTKRGQDVALRCDPISGHVSLYWYRQALGQGPEFLTYFNYEAQQDKSGLPNDRFSAERPEGSISTLTIQRTEQRDSAMYRCASSLESTGTYGYTFGSGTRLTVV.

The chain has TRBV4-2 and TRBJ2-7; tentative D call: TRBD2 (5 bases). The ends were cut back, 0 bases at V and 8 bases at J, with 20 bases in the middle. Looked up from germline, CDR1 is LGHNA and CDR2 is YNFKEQ. The CDR3 sequence is 16 residues long. The CDR3 region has the DNA TGTGCCAGCAGCCAAGATCGCCGGGAAATCGCATACAAGCAGTACTTC. Translation: CASSQDRREIAYKQYF.

Turning to this clonotype: The junction departs from germline at one end; a sequencing error may be responsible. The chain is built from TRBV7-9 and TRBJ2-2, with D hard to call. The CDR3 contains 11 residues. Germline loops: CDR1 SEHNR, CDR2 FQNEAQ (reference sequence). DNA for the CDR3: TGTGACAGCAAAATGTCAGGCGAGCTGTTTTTT. Encoded protein: CDSKMSGELFF.

This clonotype has ten or more counts. V usage is TRBV29-1 and J usage is TRBJ2-5, with D unclear. The germline V and J ends were trimmed by 4 bases and 3 bases, with 15 bases remaining between them. The CDR3 totals 14 residues. The V gene's germline CDR1 is SQVTM and CDR2 ANQGSEA. The CDR3 nucleotides are TGCAGCGTTGGGGCCGGGCAATTCAAAGAGACCCAGTACTTC. It is translated as CSVGAGQFKETQYF.

This clonotype was counted many times. The chain carries TRBV5-6 and TRBJ2-7; 8 bases are shared with TRBD1. CDR3 length: 16 amino acids. Germline assignment: CDR1 SGHDT and CDR2 YYEEEE. Losses at the gene ends were 4 bases for V and 3 bases for J; bases not matched to a gene: 12. CDR3 bases: TGTGCCAGCAGCCTAATCCGGGACAGGTTTGTCTACGAGCAGTACTTC. It encodes CASSLIRDRFVYEQYF.

In its sample, this clonotype is medium-sized. The chain recombines TRBV6-7 with TRBJ1-1, with 7 bases lining up with TRBD1. TRBV6-7 is sorted into the ORF group, with uncertain function. Losses at the gene ends were 4 bases for V and 5 bases for J; bases not matched to a gene: 7. This CDR3 comprises 14 residues. CDR3 sequence reads: CASSLKRGRTEAFF. Written as DNA, the CDR3 is TGTGCCAGCAGTTTGAAGAGGGGGCGAACTGAAGCTTTCTTT.

This clonotype occurred many times. The rearrangement links TRBV28 to TRBJ2-3; 12 bases match TRBD2. Germline values: CDR1 MDHEN, CDR2 SYDVKM. Germline trimming cut 6 bases from V and 2 bases from J; bases unmatched to any gene: 12. The length of the CDR3 is 18 residues. CDR3 nucleotides: TGTGCCAGCAGCTACCTGGCTAGCGGGAGGGCCATCACAGATACGCAGTATTTT. It specifies CASSYLASGRAITDTQYF.

This clonotype was seen repeatedly, ten times or more. This chain uses TRBV12-3 or TRBV12-4 with TRBJ2-7; TRBD1 matches at 10 bases. J was trimmed by 2 bases and V by 5 bases; bases with no gene match: 6. CDR3 length equals 15 residues. The CDR3 nucleotides are TGTGCCAGCAGTCTCACCGGGACAGGGGCCTACGAGCAGTACTTC. Translated, it gives CASSLTGTGAYEQYF.

The table lists this clonotype with many counts. The chain links TRBV15 to TRBJ2-1; TRBD1 aligns across 9 bases. Losses at the gene ends were 5 bases for V and 10 bases for J; bases not matched to a gene: 6. Germline V lookup: CDR1 LNHNV, CDR2 YYDKDF (reference sequence). CDR3 length equals 13 residues. CDR3 sequence (DNA): TGTGCCACCAGCGTAAGACAGGGGGGCGAGCAGTTCTTC. As protein: CATSVRQGGEQFF.

In its sample, this clonotype was seen many times. The genes are TRBV20-1 and TRBJ2-1; D is uncertain. Trimming left V 3 bases short and J 3 bases short, with 9 bases between. From germline, CDR1 is DFQATT and CDR2 SNEGSKA (reference sequence). This CDR3 has 13 residues. CDR3 residues: CSASARNYNEQFF. The CDR3 bases are TGCAGTGCTAGTGCGCGGAACTACAATGAGCAGTTCTTC.

The table lists this clonotype with many counts. The chain joins TRBV7-2 to TRBJ2-7, with D possibly matching TRBD2 (7 bases). Trimming took off 4 bases at V and 5 bases at J, with 15 bases between the two ends. From germline, CDR1 is SGHTA and CDR2 FQGNSA. The CDR3 has 14 residues. The CDR3 DNA sequence: TGTGCCAGCAGCTACGGGGGGCAGGGTCACGAGCAGTACTTC. It specifies CASSYGGQGHEQYF.

This clonotype was detected ten times or more. The rearrangement links TRBV20-1 to TRBJ1-3; 8 bases align to TRBD1. Germline V gene data show CDR1 as DFQATT and CDR2 as SNEGSKA (reference sequence). The V and J ends lost 0 bases and 1 base, in that order; junction bases with no gene match: 5. The CDR3 contains 16 residues. In DNA form, the CDR3 reads TGCAGTGCTAGAGATCAACAGGGGGTTTCTGGAAACACCATATATTTT. Translating it yields CSARDQQGVSGNTIYF.

This clonotype was picked up many times. V usage is TRBV20-1 and J usage is TRBJ2-7; D not certain. This CDR3 region has 13 residues. V was shortened by 2 bases and J by 2 bases, with 10 bases between the two germline ends. Germline CDR1 reads DFQATT; CDR2 reads SNEGSKA (reference sequence). The CDR3 loop is CSARSAGTYEQYF. The CDR3 DNA reads TGCAGTGCTAGATCGGCCGGAACCTACGAGCAGTACTTC.

This clonotype has ten or more counts. V gene TRBV5-6 combines with J gene TRBJ1-1, with a weak D call TRBD1 (5 bases). The V gene's germline CDR1 is SGHDT and CDR2 YYEEEE. The CDR3 sequence is 13 residues long. The V end lost 4 bases, the J end lost 8 bases, and 15 bases lay between the germline ends. This chain's CDR3 is CASSQGTAEEAFF. Here the CDR3 DNA reads TGTGCCAGCAGCCAAGGGACGGCCGAAGAAGCTTTCTTT.

This clonotype was found many times. This rearrangement joins TRBV2 to TRBJ2-4; D gene unclear. V shed 4 bases and J shed 6 bases, with 19 bases lying between them. Germline V CDR1 and CDR2: SNHLY, FYNNEI. The CDR3 has 16 amino acids. CDR3 nucleotides: TGTGCCAGCAGTGGAATAAATTCCCCCCTCAGAAACATTCAGTACTTC. Translating gives CASSGINSPLRNIQYF.

V usage is TRBV28 and J usage is TRBJ2-5; 8 nucleotides agree with TRBD2. V lost 4 bases to trimming and J lost 3 bases; unmatched junction nucleotides: 10. The CDR3 has 16 residues. Germline values: CDR1 MDHEN, CDR2 SYDVKM. CDR3 loop: CASSSPPHGGEETQYF. The CDR3 coding sequence is TGTGCCAGCAGTTCCCCCCCCCACGGGGGGGAAGAGACCCAGTACTTC.

In its sample, this clonotype was seen many times. The chain joins TRBV5-1 to TRBJ2-3; TRBD2 matches 8 bases. Germline V CDR1 and CDR2: SGHRS, YFSETQ. The V segment lost 0 bases and the J segment 5 bases; nucleotides outside the gene matches: 8. The CDR3 extends over 16 amino acids. The CDR3, as DNA: TGCGCCAGCAGCTTGGCCGGACGGGAGGGGTTAGATACGCAGTATTTT. It translates to CASSLAGREGLDTQYF. Variable domain in full (rest from reference TRBV5-1 and TRBJ2-3): KAGVTQTPRYLIKTRGQQVTLSCSPISGHRSVSWYQQTPGQGLQFLFEYFSETQRNKGNFPGRFSGRQFSNSRSEMNVSTLELGDSALYLCASSLAGREGLDTQYFGPGTRLTVL.